This T cell receptor (beta chain) was sequenced during a study of early T cells in non-severe SARS-CoV-2 infection. Study-wide background: Sequencing was performed on bulk RNA from unsorted whole blood, leaving chains unpaired. Overall study findings and caveats: Matching results from VDJdb favored anti-spike CD8 responses, leaving private and CD4 specificities undetected.

Attachment of unique molecular identifiers was made to individual cDNA molecules. TCRdb re-called the 5' RACE reads with MiXCR, one entry per CDR3 protein. The sample lists about 35,000 distinct CDR3 sequences, about 5.2% occurring once. This clonotype has a count of ten or more. Its antigen is not known. The CDR3 runs to 15 residues. V lost 1 base to trimming and J lost 4 bases; unmatched junction nucleotides: 6. Germline assignment: CDR1 MNHEY and CDR2 SVGAGI. The V call is TRBV6-5, the J call TRBJ1-2; 7 bases match TRBD1. Material: whole blood, obtained at baseline. The receptor was derived from an adult who was a healthcare worker with PCR-confirmed SARS-CoV-2 infection or an uninfected control (not recorded which). In nucleotides, the CDR3 is TGTGCCAGCAGTTACTTCCAGGAGGGGGCCTATGGCTACACCTTC. This gives the protein CASSYFQEGAYGYTF.